This T cell receptor (beta chain) was identified in a study of cytomegalovirus exposure and HLA in healthy donors. This clone was found a few times. Its antigen is unidentified. Trimming shortened V by 7 bases and J by 6 bases, and 15 bases separated the two germline ends. The CDR3 sequence is 14 residues long. Germline CDR1 reads MGHRA; CDR2 reads YSYEKL. General study results and limits: An analysis that came later showed most CMV-associated TCR beta chains appearing HLA-restricted.

It was with 60 Vbeta and 13 Jbeta primers that the PCR ran. Method: immunoSEQ multiplex PCR; TCRdb's copy keeps in-frame clones and lacks some. The sample shows 130,000 to 150,000 clones, around three fifths of them seen only once. This sequence originates from a woman aged 30 to 39 in good health and CMV-seropositive. The V call is TRBV4-1, the J call TRBJ1-4; no clear D gene. Sequenced material: PBMCs. The CDR3: CASTQSGEDEKLFF. In DNA form, the CDR3 reads TGCGCCAGCACCCAGTCCGGGGAGGATGAAAAACTGTTTTTT.